This TCR beta chain is from a study of CD8 T cells in Susac syndrome. TCR beta from blood CD8+ and CD4+ T cells was sequenced. Healthy donors were controls matched for age and sex. Through negative isolation, CD4+ and CD8+ T cells were obtained, while TEMRA cells were enriched using FACS. CDR3 size: 16 residues. Trimming left V 0 bases short and J 0 bases short, with 12 bases between. Germline-derived CDR1 and CDR2 are SGDLS and YYNGEE. Random hexamers were used to reverse transcribe an amount of roughly 0.5 to 1 ug RNA. TCRdb re-called the immunoSEQ multiplex PCR reads with MiXCR, one entry per CDR3 protein. This sample carries under 70,000 distinct CDR3 sequences, roughly 92% of them seen once, and the ten largest clones take roughly 0.19%.

This chain uses TRBV9 with TRBJ1-1, with TRBD1 as a possible D gene (6 bases). This receptor was obtained from a human donor in good health. The sample was CD8+ T cells from PBMCs. The CDR3 DNA is TGTGCCAGCAGCGTAGGGACAGAAGATCTGAACACTGAAGCTTTCTTT. This encodes CASSVGTEDLNTEAFF.